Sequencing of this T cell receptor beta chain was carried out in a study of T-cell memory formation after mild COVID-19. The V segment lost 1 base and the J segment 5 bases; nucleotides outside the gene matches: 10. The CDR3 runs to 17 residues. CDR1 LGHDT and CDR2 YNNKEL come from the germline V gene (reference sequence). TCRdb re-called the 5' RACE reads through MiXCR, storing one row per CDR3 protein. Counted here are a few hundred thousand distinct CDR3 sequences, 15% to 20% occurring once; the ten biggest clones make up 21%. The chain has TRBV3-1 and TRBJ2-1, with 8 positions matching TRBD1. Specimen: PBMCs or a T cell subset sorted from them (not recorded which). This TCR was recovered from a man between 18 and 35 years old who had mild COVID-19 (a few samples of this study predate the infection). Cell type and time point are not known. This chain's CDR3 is CASSQGMGQATDNEQFF. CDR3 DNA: TGTGCCAGCAGCCAAGGCATGGGACAGGCTACCGACAATGAGCAGTTCTTC.